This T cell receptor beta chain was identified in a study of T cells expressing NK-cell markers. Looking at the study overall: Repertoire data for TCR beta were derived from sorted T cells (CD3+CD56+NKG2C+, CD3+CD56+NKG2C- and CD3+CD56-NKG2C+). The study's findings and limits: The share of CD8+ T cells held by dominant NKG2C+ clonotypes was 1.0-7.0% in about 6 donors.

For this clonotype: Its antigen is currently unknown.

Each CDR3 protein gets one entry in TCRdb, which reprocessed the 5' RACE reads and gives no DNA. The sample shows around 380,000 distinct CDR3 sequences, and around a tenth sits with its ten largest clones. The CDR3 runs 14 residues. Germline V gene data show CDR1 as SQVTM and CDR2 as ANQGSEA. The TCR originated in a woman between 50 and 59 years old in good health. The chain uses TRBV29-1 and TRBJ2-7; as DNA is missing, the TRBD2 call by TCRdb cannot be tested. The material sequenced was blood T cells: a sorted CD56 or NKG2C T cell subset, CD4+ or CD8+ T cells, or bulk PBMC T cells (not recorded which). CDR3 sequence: CSVEKDGRINEQYF.